This T cell receptor (beta chain) was captured by sequencing in a study of blood T cell repertoires in COVID-19. Study summary: COVID-19 samples, acute and convalescent, were from the United States, Italy and Spain.

Produced via immunoSEQ multiplex PCR; TCRdb's table is partial and in-frame only. The sample carries under 100,000 clones, over 75% recorded once. The clonotype was recovered from a man aged 50 to 59 with acute or convalescent COVID-19. The sequenced material came from peripheral blood.

The CDR3, as DNA: TGTGCCAGCACCCCCTCCTATGGCTACACCTTC. This codes for CASTPSYGYTF. This chain connects TRBV2 to TRBJ1-2, with D unresolved. The CDR3 covers 11 residues. The germline CDR1 and CDR2 sequences are SNHLY and FYNNEI. Trimming pared 7 bases from V and 4 bases from J, leaving 7 bases between.